This entry lists 28 T cell receptor beta chains sequenced from one sample in a study of CD8 T cells in Susac syndrome. An input of roughly 0.5 to 1 ug of RNA was subjected to reverse transcription using random hexamers. TCRdb analysed the immunoSEQ multiplex PCR reads with MiXCR anew, one entry per CDR3 protein. The data show about 210,000 distinct CDR3 sequences, approximately 95% seen once. Sequencing was performed on CD4+ T cells from PBMCs. The receptors shown here come from a human donor with multiple sclerosis.

This chain joins TRBV5-1 and TRBJ2-3; 11 nucleotides agree with TRBD2. The CDR3 spans 17 residues. The ends lost 4 bases at V and 3 bases at J; junction bases unmatched: 10. From germline, CDR1 is SGHRS and CDR2 YFSETQ. The CDR3: CASSPDRLAGGTDTQYF. The CDR3 nucleotides are TGCGCCAGCAGCCCGGACCGTCTAGCGGGGGGTACAGATACGCAGTATTTT.

V is TRBV9 and J is TRBJ2-5; 13 bases match TRBD2. V lost 3 bases and J lost 2; bases outside the gene matches: 7. The germline CDR1 and CDR2 sequences are SGDLS and YYNGEE. The CDR3 has 17 amino acids. This CDR3 is CASSAGTSGAIQETQYF. CDR3 sequence (DNA): TGTGCCAGCAGCGCTGGGACTAGCGGGGCGATTCAAGAGACCCAGTACTTC.

The genes are TRBV12-3 or TRBV12-4 and TRBJ2-5; 12 bases match TRBD2. Trimming removed 5 bases from V and 0 bases from J; junction bases left unmatched: 10. This CDR3 has 18 amino acids. The CDR3 sequence: CASSLRLAGASHQETQYF. CDR3 bases: TGTGCCAGCAGTCTTAGACTAGCGGGGGCGAGCCACCAAGAGACCCAGTACTTC.

This clonotype is a singleton in its sample. CDR3 sequence: CATSSGTGGGETQYF. CDR3 nucleotide sequence: TGTGCCACCAGTTCCGGCACAGGGGGGGGAGAGACCCAGTACTTC. The chain links TRBV24-1 to TRBJ2-5; TRBD1 is a possible D gene (8 bases). The CDR3 totals 15 residues. V was shortened by 6 bases and J by 4 bases, with 17 bases between the two germline ends. The germline V gene encodes CDR1 KGHDR and CDR2 SFDVKD.

The chain is built from TRBV29-1 and TRBJ2-5; the match to TRBD1 covers 12 bases. The J segment lost 6 bases and the V segment lost 5 bases, leaving 10 bases of the junction unmatched. This CDR3 region has 15 residues. Per the germline V gene, CDR1 is SQVTM and CDR2 is ANQGSEA. CDR3 DNA sequence: TGCAGCGTTTCGTCGGGACAGGGGGCGGGAAAGACCCAGTACTTC. Residues: CSVSSGQGAGKTQYF.

The chain uses TRBV18 and TRBJ2-1, with unresolved D. V was clipped by 6 bases and J by 9 bases, with 12 bases between them. CDR1 is KGHSH and CDR2 is LQKENI in the germline V gene. The CDR3 is 12 amino acids. CDR3 DNA sequence: TGTGCCAGCTCCCCTAGTAAAGTTGAGCAGTTCTTC. Residues: CASSPSKVEQFF.

The chain has TRBV4-2 and TRBJ2-2; 9 bases align to TRBD1. The CDR3 length is 15 residues. Per the germline V gene, CDR1 is LGHNA and CDR2 is YNFKEQ. Unmatched junction bases numbered 6, after V lost 4 bases and J lost 6 bases. The CDR3 reads CASSRGTGMAGELFF. The CDR3 DNA reads TGTGCCAGCAGCCGAGGGACAGGGATGGCCGGGGAGCTGTTTTTT.

The V call is TRBV11-2, the J call TRBJ1-1; 7 bases are shared with TRBD1. The CDR3 covers 15 residues. Germline-derived CDR1 and CDR2 are SGHAT and FQNNGV. With 5 bases clipped from V and 1 base from J, the junction kept 7 bases outside the gene matches. The CDR3: CASSRQGLSNTEAFF. The CDR3 nucleotides read TGTGCCAGCAGCCGACAGGGACTTTCGAACACTGAAGCTTTCTTT.

The V and J genes are TRBV6-5 and TRBJ1-5, with 9 bases that match TRBD1. Germline V gives CDR1 MNHEY, CDR2 SVGAGI. V dropped 7 bases and J dropped 9; count of bases not matched to a gene: 7. The CDR3 spans 13 residues. DNA for the CDR3: TGTGCCAGCAAGGGACAGGGTCCTGGGCCCCAGCATTTT. The encoded protein is CASKGQGPGPQHF.

The rearrangement uses TRBV12-3 or TRBV12-4 and TRBJ2-7, with 9 bases lining up with TRBD1. The CDR3 is 13 amino acids. The V and J ends lost 9 bases and 9 bases, in that order; junction bases with no gene match: 12. CDR3 bases: TGTGCCAGTTCCGGGACAGGGCCCCCTACGCAGTACTTC. It encodes CASSGTGPPTQYF.

The chain has TRBV6-5 and TRBJ2-7, with 7 nucleotides matching TRBD1. Germline V gives CDR1 MNHEY, CDR2 SVGAGI. This CDR3 is 20 amino acids long. J gave up 1 base and V 2 bases, and 20 bases lay outside the gene matches. The CDR3 DNA follows: TGTGCCAGCAGTTACAGGGGGCCGCGTGAGGGTCTGGGAACTTCCTACGAGCAGTACTTC. Translated: CASSYRGPREGLGTSYEQYF.

This clonotype was recorded once. V is TRBV29-1 and J is TRBJ2-3, with a tentative D call TRBD1 (6 bases). Looked up from germline, CDR1 is SQVTM and CDR2 is ANQGSEA. Trimming removed 4 bases from V and 2 bases from J, with 13 bases in between. CDR3 length: 14 residues. DNA of the CDR3: TGCAGCGTTGGAGGACAGCTCCTCACAGATACGCAGTATTTT. This translates into CSVGGQLLTDTQYF.

The chain couples TRBV14 to TRBJ2-3, with D tentatively TRBD1 (5 bases). Germline CDR1 is SGHDN and CDR2 is FVKESK. CDR3 length equals 14 residues. The V gene lost 2 bases and the J gene lost 2 bases, with 8 bases spanning the gap. This chain's CDR3 is CASSQRRDTDTQYF. The CDR3 bases are TGTGCCAGCAGCCAACGCAGGGACACAGATACGCAGTATTTT.

The rearrangement links TRBV29-1 to TRBJ2-3; no clear D. Between the trimmed V and J ends, which lost 4 bases and 1 base, there was a span of 6 bases. The CDR3 totals 12 residues. In germline, CDR1 is SQVTM, CDR2 ANQGSEA. This chain's CDR3 is CSVVAGTDTQYF. CDR3 nucleotide sequence: TGCAGCGTTGTGGCCGGCACAGATACGCAGTATTTT.

This clonotype was counted a single time. The gene calls are TRBV5-1 and TRBJ2-1; no definite D call. The CDR3 loop spans 14 amino acids. The germline V and J ends were trimmed by 8 bases and 5 bases, with 17 bases remaining between them. Germline V lookup: CDR1 SGHRS, CDR2 YFSETQ. This chain's CDR3 is CASSPSTVNNEQFF. CDR3 bases: TGCGCCAGTTCACCCTCAACAGTTAACAATGAGCAGTTCTTC.

V is TRBV7-3 and J is TRBJ2-3, with a possible D match to TRBD1 (5 bases). There are 14 residues in the CDR3. Per the germline V gene, CDR1 is SGHTA and CDR2 is FQGTGA. Trimming shortened V by 5 bases and J by 4 bases, and 13 bases separated the two germline ends. This chain's CDR3 is CASSLIDRADTQYF. CDR3 sequence (DNA): TGTGCCAGCAGCCTAATCGACAGAGCAGATACGCAGTATTTT.

The table lists this clonotype with a count of one. DNA for the CDR3: TGTGCCAGCAGCCCCCGACCGGGACAGCTAAGTGGCTACACCTTC. This translates into CASSPRPGQLSGYTF. The V gene is TRBV9, the J gene TRBJ1-2; TRBD1 matches at 7 bases. V lost 4 bases to trimming and J lost 7 bases; unmatched junction nucleotides: 13. From germline, CDR1 is SGDLS and CDR2 YYNGEE. The CDR3 runs to 15 residues.

This clonotype was recorded once. This rearrangement joins TRBV29-1 to TRBJ2-3, with D possibly being TRBD1 or TRBD2 (5 bases each). CDR1 and CDR2 from the germline V gene are SQVTM and ANQGSEA. The CDR3 has 15 amino acids. V dropped 7 bases and J dropped 2 bases, with 19 bases sitting between them. CDR3 nucleotide sequence: TGCAGCGGTTCAGGGAAAGTTGGGACCACAGATACGCAGTATTTT. As protein: CSGSGKVGTTDTQYF.

This chain uses TRBV5-1 with TRBJ2-5; D may be TRBD1 or TRBD2 (5 bases each). V lost 1 base, J lost 1 base, and 11 bases lay in between. The CDR3 totals 15 residues. Per germline, CDR1 SGHRS and CDR2 YFSETQ. The CDR3 DNA reads as TGCGCCAGCAGCTTGCCACTGGGACCCCAAGAGACCCAGTACTTC. It codes for CASSLPLGPQETQYF.

The chain employs TRBV29-1 and TRBJ1-1; the D is unclear. Germline V lookup: CDR1 SQVTM, CDR2 ANQGSEA. This CDR3 has 12 amino acids. V shed 6 bases and J shed 1 base, with 9 bases lying between them. CDR3 protein: CSVSRGNTEAFF. The CDR3 bases are TGCAGCGTGTCCCGGGGGAACACTGAAGCTTTCTTT.

This chain uses TRBV7-9 with TRBJ1-2; 7 bases align to TRBD1. Germline V lookup: CDR1 SEHNR, CDR2 FQNEAQ (reference sequence). V lost 7 bases and J lost 7; bases outside the gene matches: 12. There are 14 residues in the CDR3. The DNA of the CDR3 is TGTGCCAGCACCCAAACCGGGACAGAGGGTGGCTACACCTTC. This sequence encodes CASTQTGTEGGYTF.

This chain connects TRBV14 to TRBJ1-6; D is uncertain. V was pared by 4 bases and J by 6 bases, with 10 bases between. The CDR3 has 14 residues. CDR1 and CDR2 from the germline V gene are SGHDN and FVKESK. The CDR3 nucleotides are TGTGCCAGCAGCCTAACCCCCAGTAATTCACCCCTCCACTTT. Translating it yields CASSLTPSNSPLHF.

The chain uses TRBV9 and TRBJ1-1; 8 nucleotides align to TRBD1. The CDR3 sequence is 15 residues long. Germline loops: CDR1 SGDLS, CDR2 YYNGEE. After removal of 3 bases from V and 0 bases from J, the junction contained 4 bases not matched to a gene. Here the CDR3 DNA reads TGTGCCAGCAGCGCAGGGGACAGGCTGAACACTGAAGCTTTCTTT. Encoded protein: CASSAGDRLNTEAFF.

V usage is TRBV11-2 and J usage is TRBJ2-1, with D tentatively TRBD1 (5 bases). CDR1 is SGHAT, CDR2 FQNNGV, per germline. Trimming removed 1 base from V and 6 bases from J, with 13 bases in between. The CDR3 is 15 amino acids. The CDR3, as DNA: TGTGCCAGCAGCTTAGGTCCCAGGGCCGTCAATGAGCAGTTCTTC. Protein sequence: CASSLGPRAVNEQFF.

This rearrangement joins TRBV7-8 to TRBJ2-6; D is unresolved. The length of the CDR3 is 19 residues. V gave up 2 bases and J gave up 0 bases, with 17 bases separating them. Germline-derived CDR1 and CDR2 are SGHVS and FQNEAQ. CDR3 nucleotides: TGTGCCAGCAGCTTACGAAGGACGTTAGCCCTCTCTGGGGCCAACGTCCTGACTTTC. Encoded protein: CASSLRRTLALSGANVLTF.

V is TRBV4-2 and J is TRBJ2-3; the match to TRBD1 covers 9 bases. The CDR3 covers 14 residues. The V segment lost 8 bases and the J segment 2 bases; nucleotides outside the gene matches: 5. Germline V CDR1 and CDR2: LGHNA, YNFKEQ. CDR3: CASATGGPTDTQYF. CDR3 in DNA: TGTGCCAGCGCTACAGGGGGCCCCACAGATACGCAGTATTTT.

This chain links TRBV9 with TRBJ2-3, with D tentatively TRBD1 (5 bases). Between the trimmed V and J ends, which lost 1 base and 2 bases, there was a span of 11 bases. This CDR3 spans 15 amino acids. CDR1 and CDR2 from the germline V gene are SGDLS and YYNGEE. The CDR3 here is CASSVHRQTTDTQYF. CDR3 DNA: TGTGCCAGCAGCGTACACAGACAGACCACAGATACGCAGTATTTT.

This chain links TRBV27 with TRBJ2-3, with D maybe TRBD2 (6 bases). The CDR3 spans 18 residues. Trimming stripped 6 bases from V and 3 bases from J, with 25 bases between. From germline, CDR1 is MNHEY and CDR2 SMNVEV (reference sequence). CDR3 nucleotide sequence: TGTGCCAGCAGAGCCTCATGGAGCGGGCCACAAGGGACAGATACGCAGTATTTT. Encoded protein: CASRASWSGPQGTDTQYF.